Listed below are T cell receptor beta chains from one sample, sequenced in a study of radiotherapy plus CTLA-4 blockade in lung cancer. The assay was immunoSEQ multiplex PCR, and TCRdb's table has in-frame clones only and misses some. Of about 32,000 clones detected, more than 70% appear once; the ten largest clones hold approximately 6%. The starting material was peripheral blood, obtained from a patient treated with radiotherapy plus ipilimumab. These receptors all come from a human donor with non-small cell lung cancer who had stable disease on radiotherapy plus ipilimumab. Each CDR3 is given without its conserved first and last residue. Fields, in order: J gene, V gene, CDR3 protein.

TRBJ2-1 | TRBV5-4 | ASSWATGGNEQF
TRBJ2-3 | TRBV27 | ASSLGLAGGPRADTQY
TRBJ2-3 | TRBV28 | ASSSRMGQAQGDTQY
TRBJ2-5 | TRBV5-4 | ASSFGGRQGYETQY
TRBJ2-3 | TRBV9 | ASSVISASDTQY
TRBJ1-1 | TRBV4-3 | ASSHLTDTEAF
TRBJ2-6 | TRBV5-1 | ASSGVSGGGTGANVLT
TRBJ2-7 | TRBV10-3 | AISDLDRGYEQY
TRBJ2-3 | TRBV4-3 | ASSLGTSTNTQY
TRBJ2-2 | TRBV4-1 | ASSQGHANTGELF
TRBJ1-1 | TRBV28 | ASSVQGARNTEAF
TRBJ2-7 | TRBV10-2 | ASSNEEQY
TRBJ1-1 | TRBV6-5 | ASSYSGVAF
TRBJ1-1 | TRBV4-1 | ASSQRDSRKMNTEAF
TRBJ2-7 | TRBV7-2 | ASSLVASGSYEQY
TRBJ2-2 | TRBV5-1 | ASSPGQAPGELF
TRBJ2-1 | TRBV5-1 | ASSLSGTRGDEQF
TRBJ2-3 | TRBV27 | ASSPGLAGGLYVTDTQY
TRBJ2-2 | TRBV5-1 | ASSSQGAGELF
TRBJ1-2 | TRBV12-5 | ASGDRDREDGYT
TRBJ2-1 | TRBV25-1 | ASSRGQGTYNEQF
TRBJ1-2 | TRBV4-3 | ASSQDGEGEAYGYT
TRBJ2-1 | TRBV11-2 | ASSPAGTSGGYNEQF
TRBJ2-7 | TRBV7-9 | ASSPGGPYEQY
TRBJ1-4 | TRBV9 | ASLGQFRFNEKLF